Below, one T cell receptor beta chain is given with its context. The entry originates in a study of blood T cell repertoires in COVID-19. Study overall: T cells, B-cell-depleted T cells, or PBMCs supplied cDNA or gDNA.

Clones were read by immunoSEQ multiplex PCR, and TCRdb kept only the in-frame ones, dropping some. The profile shows about 200,000 clones, roughly 81% of them singletons. Unmatched junction bases numbered 5, after V lost 5 bases and J lost 7 bases. Germline values: CDR1 MNHEY, CDR2 SMNVEV (reference sequence). The CDR3 loop spans 14 amino acids. The chain joins TRBV27 to TRBJ1-4; 9 bases fit TRBD1. The specimen was peripheral blood. The clonotype was recovered from a woman of 80 years or more with acute or convalescent COVID-19. The CDR3 DNA reads TGTGCCAGCAGTCGGGACAGGGCGGGTGAAAAACTGTTTTTT. Its protein is CASSRDRAGEKLFF.